The 9 T cell receptor beta chains below come from one sample, sequenced in a study of blood T cells in healthy people across ages. Combining a sample-barcoded 5' primer with a J-beta primer mix, a second PCR ran for roughly 7 to 11 cycles. TCRdb called the 5' RACE reads again in MiXCR, with one record for every CDR3 protein. The repertoire holds some 760,000 distinct CDR3 sequences, approximately 25% seen once, with 3.7% in the top ten. Another study also made use of these data, one on T cells of mothers and their children.

Sequenced sample: blood. These receptors came from a boy aged 5 to 17 in good health.

This clonotype has just a few counts. This chain connects TRBV7-2 to TRBJ2-5; TRBD2 matches 7 bases. Gene TRBJ2-7 matches the end of the DNA better, so the J call may be wrong. The CDR3 covers 15 residues. Germline lookup yields CDR1 SGHTA and CDR2 FQGNSA. CDR3: CASSPKREGPYEQYF. The CDR3 DNA reads as TGTGCCAGCAGCCCCAAAAGGGAGGGCCCCTACGAGCAGTACTTC.

This clonotype showed up just a few times. The gene calls are TRBV6-6 and TRBJ2-5, with no clear D. Germline values: CDR1 MNHNY, CDR2 SVGAGI (reference sequence). The V and J ends lost 6 bases and 3 bases respectively, with 11 bases between them. CDR3 length: 13 residues. The CDR3 protein is CASSPGRKETQYF. In nucleotides, the CDR3 is TGTGCCAGCAGCCCCGGACGGAAAGAGACCCAGTACTTC.

The chain has TRBV5-1 and TRBJ1-2, with no clear D. Germline CDR1 and CDR2: SGHRS and YFSETQ. Trimming took 0 bases from V and 7 from J, leaving 10 bases between them. The CDR3 contains 13 residues. CDR3 sequence: CASSLVEGIGYTF. In DNA form, the CDR3 reads TGCGCCAGCAGCTTGGTGGAAGGGATTGGCTACACCTTC. Looking up the rest from reference TRBV5-1 and TRBJ1-2 gives the full variable domain: KAGVTQTPRYLIKTRGQQVTLSCSPISGHRSVSWYQQTPGQGLQFLFEYFSETQRNKGNFPGRFSGRQFSNSRSEMNVSTLELGDSALYLCASSLVEGIGYTFGSGTRLTVV.

This clonotype was picked up a small number of times. The rearrangement uses TRBV9 and TRBJ2-3; D ambiguous. Trimming removed 1 base from V and 3 bases from J, with 21 bases in between. Germline V gene data show CDR1 as SGDLS and CDR2 as YYNGEE. The CDR3 runs 18 residues. The CDR3 here is CASSVLGASDSSTDTQYF. CDR3 nucleotides: TGTGCCAGCAGCGTACTGGGCGCGTCTGACTCTAGTACAGATACGCAGTATTTT. The full variable domain, rest sourced from reference TRBV9 and TRBJ2-3, is DSGVTQTPKHLITATGQRVTLRCSPRSGDLSVYWYQQSLDQGLQFLIQYYNGEERAKGNILERFSAQQFPDLHSELNLSSLELGDSALYFCASSVLGASDSSTDTQYFGPGTRLTVL.

This rearrangement joins TRBV2 to TRBJ1-5; unclear D gene. The V end lost 8 bases, the J end lost 2 bases, and 13 bases lay between the germline ends. Germline V gene sequence: CDR1 SNHLY, CDR2 FYNNEI. This CDR3 contains 14 residues. The CDR3 DNA reads TGTGCCAGCGGGCTTTACAGCGGCAATCAGCCCCAGCATTTT. This gives the protein CASGLYSGNQPQHF.

The chain employs TRBV20-1 and TRBJ2-5, with D maybe TRBD2 (6 bases). The CDR3 runs to 14 residues. Germline V CDR1 and CDR2: DFQATT, SNEGSKA (reference sequence). The ends were cut back, 0 bases at V and 5 bases at J, with 13 bases in the middle. DNA for the CDR3: TGCAGTGCTAGAGATCGGCGGGGTGGTGAGACCCAGTACTTC. It yields the protein CSARDRRGGETQYF.

This rearrangement joins TRBV28 to TRBJ1-4; D gene ambiguous. The germline V gene encodes CDR1 MDHEN and CDR2 SYDVKM. The CDR3 loop spans 13 amino acids. Trimming stripped 6 bases from V and 8 bases from J, with 13 bases between. CDR3 DNA: TGTGCCAGCAGCCCACCGTCCGGGGAAAAACTGTTTTTT. Its protein is CASSPPSGEKLFF. Full variable domain (missing parts from reference TRBV28 and TRBJ1-4): DVKVTQSSRYLVKRTGEKVFLECVQDMDHENMFWYRQDPGLGLRLIYFSYDVKMKEKGDIPEGYSVSREKKERFSLILESASTNQTSMYLCASSPPSGEKLFFGSGTQLSVL.

This chain joins TRBV7-8 and TRBJ2-5, with 8 bases fitting TRBD2. With 5 bases clipped from V and 6 bases from J, the junction kept 8 bases outside the gene matches. Germline values: CDR1 SGHVS, CDR2 FQNEAQ. The CDR3 totals 14 residues. The chain's CDR3 is CASSRREGTQTQYF. The CDR3 nucleotides are TGTGCCAGCAGCCGTCGGGAGGGGACGCAGACCCAGTACTTC.

This clonotype was recorded at least ten times. The gene calls are TRBV4-2 and TRBJ2-5, with D maybe TRBD1 (5 bases). In germline, CDR1 is LGHNA, CDR2 YNFKEQ. There are 13 residues in the CDR3. With 0 bases removed from V and 3 bases from J, the gap between germline ends came to 5 bases. The CDR3 is CASSQDREETQYF. For the CDR3, the DNA is TGTGCCAGCAGCCAAGACAGGGAAGAGACCCAGTACTTC.